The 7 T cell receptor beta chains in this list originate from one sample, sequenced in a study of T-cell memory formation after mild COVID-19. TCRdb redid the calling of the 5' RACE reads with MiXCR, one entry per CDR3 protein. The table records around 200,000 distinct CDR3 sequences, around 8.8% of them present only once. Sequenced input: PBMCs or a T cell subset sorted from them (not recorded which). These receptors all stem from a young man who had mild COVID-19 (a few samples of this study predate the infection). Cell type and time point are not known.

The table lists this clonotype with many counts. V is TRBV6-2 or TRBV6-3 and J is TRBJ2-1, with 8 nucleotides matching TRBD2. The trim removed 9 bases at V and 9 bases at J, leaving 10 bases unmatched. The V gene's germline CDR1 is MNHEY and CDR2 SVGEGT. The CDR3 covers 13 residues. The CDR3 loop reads CASTGLAGGEQFF. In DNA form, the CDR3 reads TGTGCCAGTACGGGCCTAGCGGGCGGTGAGCAGTTCTTC.

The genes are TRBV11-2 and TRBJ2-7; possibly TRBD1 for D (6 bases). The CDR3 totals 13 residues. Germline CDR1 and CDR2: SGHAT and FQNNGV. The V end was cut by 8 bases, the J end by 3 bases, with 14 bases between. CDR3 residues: CASVSQGLYEQYF. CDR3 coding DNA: TGTGCCAGCGTGAGCCAGGGGCTCTACGAGCAGTACTTC.

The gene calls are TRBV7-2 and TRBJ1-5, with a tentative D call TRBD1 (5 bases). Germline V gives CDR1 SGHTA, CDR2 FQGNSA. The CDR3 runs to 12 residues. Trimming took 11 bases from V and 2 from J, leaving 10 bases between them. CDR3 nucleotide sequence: TGTGCCGTGGGGCAGGGCAATCAGCCCCAGCATTTT. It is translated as CAVGQGNQPQHF.

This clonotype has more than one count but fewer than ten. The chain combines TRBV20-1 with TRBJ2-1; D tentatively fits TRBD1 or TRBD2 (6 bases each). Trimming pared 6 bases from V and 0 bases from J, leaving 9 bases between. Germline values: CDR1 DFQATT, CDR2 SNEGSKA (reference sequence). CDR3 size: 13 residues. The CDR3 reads CSAGGSSYNEQFF. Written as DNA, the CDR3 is TGCAGTGCAGGGGGGAGCTCCTACAATGAGCAGTTCTTC.

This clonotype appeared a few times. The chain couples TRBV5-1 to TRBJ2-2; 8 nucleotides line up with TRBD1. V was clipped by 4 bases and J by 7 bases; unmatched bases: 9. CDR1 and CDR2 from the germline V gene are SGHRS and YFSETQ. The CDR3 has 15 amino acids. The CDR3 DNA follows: TGCGCCAGCAGCCTCATGACAGGGGATGACGGGGAGCTGTTTTTT. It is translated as CASSLMTGDDGELFF.

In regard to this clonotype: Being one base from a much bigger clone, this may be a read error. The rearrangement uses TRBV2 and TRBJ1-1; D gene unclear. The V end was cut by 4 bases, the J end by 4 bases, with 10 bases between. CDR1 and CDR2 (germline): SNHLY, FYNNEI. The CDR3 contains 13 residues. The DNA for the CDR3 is TGTGCCAGCAGTGTGCGGGCGGGCACTGAAGCTTTCTTT. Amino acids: CASSVRAGTEAFF.

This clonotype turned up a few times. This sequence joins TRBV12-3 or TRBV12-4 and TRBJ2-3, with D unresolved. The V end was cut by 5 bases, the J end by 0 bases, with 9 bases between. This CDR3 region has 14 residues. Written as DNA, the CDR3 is TGTGCCAGCAGTCCCCGGTACAGCACAGATACGCAGTATTTT. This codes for CASSPRYSTDTQYF.